Listed below are T cell receptor beta chains from one sample, sequenced in a study of blood T cell repertoires in COVID-19. The method was immunoSEQ multiplex PCR; TCRdb's version includes in-frame clones alone and lacks a portion of them. The profile shows some 190,000 clones, approximately 90% of them singletons. The sequencing input was peripheral blood. The receptors here all came from a man aged 25 to 40 with acute or convalescent COVID-19. Both conserved end residues are part of each CDR3. Fields, in order: CDR3 protein, CDR3 DNA, J gene, V gene, D gene, clone size. A D gene is named only where the DNA matches it firmly. Clone size appears in some rows only: once, few, many, or a class for an expanded clone.

CDR3: CASALNYGYTF; DNA: TGTGCCAGCGCTCTAAACTATGGCTACACCTTC; J: TRBJ1-2; V: TRBV12-3/TRBV12-4; D: -; size: few
CDR3: CASSSGARGYTF; DNA: TGTGCCAGCAGTTCAGGGGCTCGAGGCTACACCTTC; J: TRBJ1-2; V: TRBV6-4; D: -; size: few
CDR3: CASSHPGQTTNEKLFF; DNA: TGCGCCAGCAGCCATCCGGGACAAACAACTAATGAAAAACTGTTTTTT; J: TRBJ1-4; V: TRBV4-1; D: -; size: once
CDR3: CASSNGQFAEGYTF; DNA: TGTGCCAGTAGTAACGGACAGTTCGCAGAGGGCTACACCTTC; J: TRBJ1-2; V: TRBV19; D: -; size: once
CDR3: CASSGGQAYEQYF; DNA: TGTGCCAGCAGCGGGGGACAGGCCTACGAGCAGTACTTC; J: TRBJ2-7; V: TRBV2; D: TRBD1; size: once
CDR3: CASSVGGDTIYF; DNA: TGTGCCAGCAGCGTGGGGGGAGACACCATATATTTT; J: TRBJ1-3; V: TRBV9; D: -; size: -
CDR3: CAISAGREAEQFF; DNA: TGTGCCATCAGTGCGGGGAGAGAAGCTGAGCAGTTCTTC; J: TRBJ2-1; V: TRBV10-3; D: -; size: -
CDR3: CASSLVTTSSPLHF; DNA: TGCGCCAGCAGCTTGGTAACTACATCGTCACCCCTCCACTTT; J: TRBJ1-6; V: TRBV5-1; D: -; size: -
CDR3: CASSQAGQVPGNTIYF; DNA: TGTGCCAGCAGCCAGGCCGGACAAGTTCCTGGAAACACCATATATTTT; J: TRBJ1-3; V: TRBV3-1/TRBV3-2; D: -; size: -
CDR3: CASSYSLTKWEKLFF; DNA: TGTGCCAGCAGTTACTCGTTAACAAAATGGGAAAAACTGTTTTTT; J: TRBJ1-4; V: TRBV6-5; D: -; size: -
CDR3: CASSFARTGAYEQYF; DNA: TGTGCCAGCAGTTTCGCCCGGACAGGGGCCTACGAGCAGTACTTC; J: TRBJ2-7; V: TRBV27; D: TRBD1; size: -
CDR3: CASSGDYTYEQYF; DNA: TGTGCCAGCAGCGGCGACTATACCTACGAGCAGTACTTC; J: TRBJ2-7; V: TRBV5-4; D: -; size: -
CDR3: CASSLLGARGRDTEAFF; DNA: TGTGCCAGCAGTTTATTGGGGGCTAGGGGTAGGGACACTGAAGCTTTCTTT; J: TRBJ1-1; V: TRBV27; D: -; size: -
CDR3: CASSSRADAYYGYTF; DNA: TGTGCCAGCAGCTCGAGGGCCGACGCCTACTATGGCTACACCTTC; J: TRBJ1-2; V: TRBV7-8; D: -; size: -
CDR3: CAISVTGDTEAFF; DNA: TGTGCCATCAGTGTAACAGGGGACACTGAAGCTTTCTTT; J: TRBJ1-1; V: TRBV10-3; D: TRBD1; size: -
CDR3: CASSSVGGTNTEAFF; DNA: TGTGCCAGCAGTAGCGTGGGAGGGACGAACACTGAAGCTTTCTTT; J: TRBJ1-1; V: TRBV28; D: -; size: -
CDR3: CASSADRGTEAFF; DNA: TGTGCCAGCAGTGCCGACAGGGGGACTGAAGCTTTCTTT; J: TRBJ1-1; V: TRBV6-6; D: TRBD1; size: -
CDR3: CASRPDRGNYGYTF; DNA: TGTGCCAGCAGGCCCGACAGGGGAAACTATGGCTACACCTTC; J: TRBJ1-2; V: TRBV6-5; D: TRBD1; size: -
CDR3: CASSSGTRDEQFF; DNA: TGTGCCAGCAGCTCAGGGACACGCGATGAGCAGTTCTTC; J: TRBJ2-1; V: TRBV7-3; D: -; size: -
CDR3: CASGIAAGGYGYTF; DNA: TGTGCCAGCGGCATCGCCGCGGGGGGCTATGGCTACACCTTC; J: TRBJ1-2; V: TRBV7-9; D: -; size: -
CDR3: CASSHATRGSGDTQYF; DNA: TGTGCCAGCAGCCATGCGACTAGGGGCTCTGGAGATACGCAGTATTTT; J: TRBJ2-3; V: TRBV3-1/TRBV3-2; D: -; size: -
CDR3: CATLLSGVGETQYF; DNA: TGTGCCACTCTGTTATCGGGGGTCGGAGAGACCCAGTACTTC; J: TRBJ2-5; V: TRBV7-9; D: -; size: few
CDR3: CASTSGTSTYNEQFF; DNA: TGTGCCAGCACCTCCGGGACTAGCACATACAATGAGCAGTTCTTC; J: TRBJ2-1; V: TRBV7-9; D: TRBD2; size: -
CDR3: CASRAGNNQPQHF; DNA: TGTGCTAGTCGGGCAGGGAACAATCAGCCCCAGCATTTT; J: TRBJ1-5; V: TRBV7-9; D: -; size: -